The rows below give T cell receptor beta chains drawn from one sample of a study of cytomegalovirus exposure and HLA in healthy donors. TCRdb's copy holds only in-frame clones and misses some; the assay was immunoSEQ multiplex PCR. This sample has around 150,000 clones, with around 85% found just once. Source material: PBMCs. These receptors originate from a woman aged 25 to 39 in good health and CMV-seronegative. Each CDR3 is given without its conserved first and last residue. For some rows the clone size is stated as once, few or many, or as a class when expanded; others skip it.

CDR3aa | j_gene | abundance | v_gene
ASSPQGRPRGTEAF | TRBJ1-1 | - | TRBV19
ASSFGSGTSGSNEQF | TRBJ2-1 | - | TRBV5-1
ASSGQAGGVGYT | TRBJ1-2 | - | TRBV10-2
ASHRGRSGANVLT | TRBJ2-6 | few | TRBV14
ASSFSQGSEQY | TRBJ2-7 | few | TRBV5-1
ASSHTITGELF | TRBJ2-2 | - | TRBV27
ASSGLAGNIGELF | TRBJ2-2 | - | TRBV2
ASSQDRGMDEQF | TRBJ2-1 | - | TRBV27
SVGNTGGERTGEAF | TRBJ1-1 | few | TRBV29-1
ASSPPPEAKLPLH | TRBJ1-6 | - | TRBV6-6
ASSEYNGGAEAF | TRBJ1-1 | - | TRBV25-1
ASSQGGTEHTEAF | TRBJ1-1 | - | TRBV4-1
ASRGAGRSYEQY | TRBJ2-7 | - | TRBV19
ASSSMGGLGYT | TRBJ1-2 | - | TRBV5-1
ASSQRMAGVGGGELF | TRBJ2-2 | - | TRBV4-1
ASSRVLFGYEQY | TRBJ2-7 | - | TRBV19
ASSLGWPAGYNEQF | TRBJ2-1 | - | TRBV5-4
ASSRVWGGNEQF | TRBJ2-1 | - | TRBV11-2
ASSDPGTGPYEQY | TRBJ2-7 | - | TRBV10-1
ASSASQGAGTEAF | TRBJ1-1 | - | TRBV9
ATRHRSGNTIY | TRBJ1-3 | - | TRBV6-1
ASSPRTSASYEQY | TRBJ2-7 | - | TRBV5-1